A selection of T cell receptor beta chains follows, all from one sample in a study of siplizumab effects on memory and regulatory T cells. Measured with immunoSEQ multiplex PCR; TCRdb has only the in-frame clones, and not every one. Of about 100,000 clones detected, roughly 92% appear once; the ten largest clones hold roughly 0.61%. What was sequenced was Tregs sorted from blood. These receptors came from a human donor in good health. Each CDR3 is given with its conserved first and last residue. Each record gives: D gene, clone size, J gene, V gene, CDR3 protein, CDR3 DNA. A D gene is named only where the DNA matches it firmly. Clone size is shown for a subset of rows, as once, few, many or a class of expanded clone.

d_gene: -
abundance: -
j_gene: TRBJ2-3
v_gene: TRBV6-1
CDR3aa: CASSEGSFTDTQYF
CDR3nt: TGTGCCAGCAGTGAGGGCAGCTTCACAGATACGCAGTATTTT

d_gene: -
abundance: -
j_gene: TRBJ1-3
v_gene: TRBV27
CDR3aa: CASSPARGSGNTIYF
CDR3nt: TGTGCCAGCAGTCCAGCCAGGGGATCTGGAAACACCATATATTTT

d_gene: -
abundance: -
j_gene: TRBJ2-5
v_gene: TRBV4-1
CDR3aa: CASSQDAFFGTQYF
CDR3nt: TGCGCCAGCAGCCAAGATGCCTTTTTCGGGACCCAGTACTTC

d_gene: -
abundance: -
j_gene: TRBJ1-2
v_gene: TRBV7-9
CDR3aa: CASSFGTVYGYTF
CDR3nt: TGTGCCAGCAGCTTTGGAACAGTCTATGGCTACACCTTC

d_gene: -
abundance: -
j_gene: TRBJ1-1
v_gene: TRBV10-1
CDR3aa: CASSKSQGGTEAFF
CDR3nt: TGCGCCAGCAGTAAAAGCCAGGGCGGCACTGAAGCTTTCTTT

d_gene: TRBD1
abundance: -
j_gene: TRBJ1-1
v_gene: TRBV5-1
CDR3aa: CASSRRQGARVNTEAFF
CDR3nt: TGCGCCAGCAGCCGACGACAGGGGGCCCGGGTTAACACTGAAGCTTTCTTT

d_gene: -
abundance: -
j_gene: TRBJ2-7
v_gene: TRBV29-1
CDR3aa: CSVRGGTNPTYEQYF
CDR3nt: TGCAGCGTTCGAGGGGGAACCAATCCAACCTACGAGCAGTACTTC

d_gene: -
abundance: -
j_gene: TRBJ2-3
v_gene: TRBV4-1
CDR3aa: CASSHSHHYLTTDTQYF
CDR3nt: TGCGCCAGCAGCCACAGCCACCACTACCTTACCACAGATACGCAGTATTTT

d_gene: -
abundance: -
j_gene: TRBJ2-7
v_gene: TRBV7-8
CDR3aa: CASSLLQKNYEQYF
CDR3nt: TGTGCCAGCAGCTTATTGCAGAAAAACTACGAGCAGTACTTC

d_gene: -
abundance: -
j_gene: TRBJ2-2
v_gene: TRBV13
CDR3aa: CASSLELSTGELFF
CDR3nt: TGTGCCAGCAGCTTAGAGTTGAGCACCGGGGAGCTGTTTTTT

d_gene: -
abundance: -
j_gene: TRBJ2-1
v_gene: TRBV7-8
CDR3aa: CASNGRQRAYNEQFF
CDR3nt: TGTGCCAGCAACGGTCGCCAGCGGGCCTACAATGAGCAGTTCTTC

d_gene: -
abundance: -
j_gene: TRBJ2-7
v_gene: TRBV5-1
CDR3aa: CASSLGDSSHEQYF
CDR3nt: TGCGCCAGCAGCTTGGGGGACTCCTCCCACGAGCAGTACTTC

d_gene: -
abundance: -
j_gene: TRBJ2-1
v_gene: TRBV6-6
CDR3aa: CASSREFEQFF
CDR3nt: TGTGCCAGCAGCAGAGAGTTTGAGCAGTTCTTC

d_gene: -
abundance: -
j_gene: TRBJ1-5
v_gene: TRBV7-9
CDR3aa: CASSSWESNQPQHF
CDR3nt: TGTGCCAGCAGCTCCTGGGAAAGCAATCAGCCCCAGCATTTT

d_gene: -
abundance: -
j_gene: TRBJ2-4
v_gene: TRBV15
CDR3aa: CATSGGGRRTKNIQYF
CDR3nt: TGTGCCACCAGCGGTGGGGGGCGGCGAACCAAAAACATTCAGTACTTC

d_gene: -
abundance: -
j_gene: TRBJ2-7
v_gene: TRBV5-1
CDR3aa: CASSLAGGWDKNYEQYF
CDR3nt: TGCGCCAGCAGCTTGGCCGGGGGGTGGGACAAAAACTACGAGCAGTACTTC

d_gene: -
abundance: once
j_gene: TRBJ2-7
v_gene: TRBV20-1
CDR3aa: CSAITMYEQYF
CDR3nt: TGCAGTGCTATAACGATGTACGAGCAGTACTTC

d_gene: -
abundance: -
j_gene: TRBJ2-3
v_gene: TRBV9
CDR3aa: CASSTVLQNTQYF
CDR3nt: TGTGCCAGCAGCACCGTTTTACAAAATACGCAGTATTTT

d_gene: -
abundance: -
j_gene: TRBJ2-1
v_gene: TRBV28
CDR3aa: CASSSPRTFNKQFF
CDR3nt: TGTGCCAGCAGTTCACCCCGGACCTTTAATAAGCAGTTCTTC

d_gene: TRBD1
abundance: -
j_gene: TRBJ1-2
v_gene: TRBV4-1
CDR3aa: CASSQTRTGGSNGYTF
CDR3nt: TGCGCCAGCAGCCAAACCCGGACAGGGGGATCTAATGGCTACACCTTC

d_gene: -
abundance: -
j_gene: TRBJ2-1
v_gene: TRBV5-4
CDR3aa: CASSSTTYYNEQFF
CDR3nt: TGTGCCAGCAGCTCGACTACATACTACAATGAGCAGTTCTTC

d_gene: -
abundance: -
j_gene: TRBJ2-7
v_gene: TRBV7-8
CDR3aa: CASSLVGTLPYEQYF
CDR3nt: TGTGCCAGCAGCTTAGTAGGAACTTTACCCTACGAGCAGTACTTC

d_gene: -
abundance: -
j_gene: TRBJ2-3
v_gene: TRBV6-5
CDR3aa: CASSYSPGADTQYF
CDR3nt: TGTGCCAGCAGTTACTCGCCTGGGGCAGATACGCAGTATTTT

d_gene: TRBD2
abundance: -
j_gene: TRBJ2-2
v_gene: TRBV5-1
CDR3aa: CASSSFPVAGTNTGELFF
CDR3nt: TGCGCCAGCAGCTCTTTTCCGGTAGCGGGAACGAACACCGGGGAGCTGTTTTTT

d_gene: -
abundance: once
j_gene: TRBJ2-4
v_gene: TRBV2
CDR3aa: CASSEGGVAKNIQYF
CDR3nt: TGTGCCAGCAGTGAAGGCGGTGTAGCCAAAAACATTCAGTACTTC

d_gene: -
abundance: -
j_gene: TRBJ1-1
v_gene: TRBV6-5
CDR3aa: CASSYRTMNTEAFF
CDR3nt: TGTGCCAGCAGTTATAGGACCATGAACACTGAAGCTTTCTTT

d_gene: -
abundance: -
j_gene: TRBJ1-2
v_gene: TRBV4-1
CDR3aa: CASSQEVADFYGYTF
CDR3nt: TGCGCCAGCAGCCAAGAAGTGGCGGATTTTTACGGCTACACCTTC

d_gene: -
abundance: -
j_gene: TRBJ2-7
v_gene: TRBV18
CDR3aa: CASSPTLDSSYEQYF
CDR3nt: TGTGCCAGCTCACCAACCCTGGACAGCTCCTACGAGCAGTACTTC

d_gene: -
abundance: -
j_gene: TRBJ1-1
v_gene: TRBV15
CDR3aa: CATSRDWTGYEAFF
CDR3nt: TGTGCCACCAGCAGAGATTGGACGGGTTATGAAGCTTTCTTT

d_gene: -
abundance: -
j_gene: TRBJ2-4
v_gene: TRBV11-2
CDR3aa: CASSSSLTRQGGIQYF
CDR3nt: TGTGCCAGCAGCTCAAGCTTAACCAGGCAGGGGGGCATTCAGTACTTC

d_gene: TRBD1
abundance: -
j_gene: TRBJ1-1
v_gene: TRBV7-8
CDR3aa: CASSPRQGWNTEAFF
CDR3nt: TGTGCCAGCAGCCCACGACAGGGGTGGAACACTGAAGCTTTCTTT

d_gene: -
abundance: -
j_gene: TRBJ2-5
v_gene: TRBV11-2
CDR3aa: CASTPRGVGFGGGQETQYF
CDR3nt: TGTGCCAGCACCCCGAGGGGGGTAGGATTCGGTGGGGGCCAAGAGACCCAGTACTTC

d_gene: TRBD1
abundance: few
j_gene: TRBJ1-2
v_gene: TRBV9
CDR3aa: CASSATGTGNYGYTF
CDR3nt: TGTGCCAGCAGCGCCACCGGGACAGGGAACTATGGCTACACCTTC

d_gene: -
abundance: -
j_gene: TRBJ2-7
v_gene: TRBV23-1
CDR3aa: CASSQSKQGVYEQYF
CDR3nt: TGCGCCAGCAGTCAATCGAAACAGGGAGTCTACGAGCAGTACTTC

d_gene: TRBD1
abundance: -
j_gene: TRBJ2-6
v_gene: TRBV25-1
CDR3aa: CASSSATGSSGANVLTF
CDR3nt: TGTGCCAGCAGTTCTGCGACAGGGAGCTCTGGGGCCAACGTCCTGACTTTC

d_gene: -
abundance: -
j_gene: TRBJ1-5
v_gene: TRBV30
CDR3aa: CAWSVREDQPQHF
CDR3nt: TGTGCCTGGAGTGTGCGGGAGGATCAGCCCCAGCATTTT

d_gene: TRBD2
abundance: -
j_gene: TRBJ2-2
v_gene: TRBV28
CDR3aa: CASNLGLAGIGELFF
CDR3nt: TGTGCCAGCAACCTAGGACTAGCGGGCATCGGGGAGCTGTTTTTT